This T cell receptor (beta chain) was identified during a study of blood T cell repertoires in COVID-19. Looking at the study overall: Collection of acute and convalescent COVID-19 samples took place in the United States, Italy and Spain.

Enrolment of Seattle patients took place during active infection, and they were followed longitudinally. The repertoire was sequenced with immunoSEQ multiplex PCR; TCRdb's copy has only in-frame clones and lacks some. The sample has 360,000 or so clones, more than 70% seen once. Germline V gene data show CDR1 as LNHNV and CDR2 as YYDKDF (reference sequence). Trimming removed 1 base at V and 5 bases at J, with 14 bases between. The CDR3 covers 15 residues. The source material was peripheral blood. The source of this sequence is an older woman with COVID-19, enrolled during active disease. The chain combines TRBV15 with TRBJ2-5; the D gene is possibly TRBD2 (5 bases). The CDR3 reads CATSRGNRAGETQYF. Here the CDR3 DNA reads TGTGCCACCAGCAGAGGCAACCGGGCGGGTGAGACCCAGTACTTC. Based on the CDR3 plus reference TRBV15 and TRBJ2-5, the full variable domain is DAMVIQNPRYQVTQFGKPVTLSCSQTLNHNVMYWYQQKSSQAPKLLFHYYDKDFNNEADTPDNFQSRRPNTSFCFLDIRSPGLGDTAMYLCATSRGNRAGETQYFGPGTRLLVL.